This T cell receptor (beta chain) was recovered during a study of control samples from healthy donors and cancer patients. Germline V gene sequence: CDR1 DFQATT, CDR2 SNEGSKA (reference sequence). Trimming took off 6 bases at V and 5 bases at J, with 11 bases between the two ends. The CDR3 length is 11 residues. Assay used: immunoSEQ multiplex PCR; TCRdb lists only in-frame clones, some missing. The sample records 150,000 or so clones, about 90% being singletons. This chain connects TRBV20-1 to TRBJ2-7; possibly TRBD2 for D (5 bases). The clonotype originates from a woman aged 50 to 60 in good health. The sample comprised blood. The CDR3 DNA reads as TGCAGTGCAGCGGACGGTAACGAGCAGTACTTC. It translates to CSAADGNEQYF.